A selection of T cell receptor beta chains follows, all from one sample in a study of vaccination and CD4 T cells after COVID-19. The antigens these receptors bind are not known. TCRdb re-called the PCR reads with MiXCR, one entry per CDR3 protein. There are 15,000 to 20,000 distinct CDR3 sequences in the sample; about 50% occur only once, and roughly a sixth lies in the top ten. Sequences were derived from CD4+ T cells from blood, cultured in vitro, sampled before SARS-CoV-2 vaccination. The receptors shown here come from a human donor who had recovered from COVID-19. Each CDR3 is given with its conserved first and last residue. A D gene is named only where the DNA matches it firmly. For some rows the clone size is stated as once, few or many, or as a class when expanded; others skip it.

>TRBV6-1|TRBJ2-2|TRBD1|once
TGTGCCAGCAGTCACGCTTCCGGGACAGGGTACGGGGAGCTGTTTTTT
CASSHASGTGYGELFF
>TRBV11-1|TRBJ1-6|NA|NA
TGTGCCAGCAGCGTAAGGTCAGGGAGATCACCCCTCCACTTT
CASSVRSGRSPLHF
>TRBV7-6|TRBJ2-2|NA|NA
TGTGCCAGCAGCAACGGACTTGACACCGGGGAGCTGTTTTTT
CASSNGLDTGELFF
>TRBV5-6|TRBJ2-5|TRBD1|NA
TGTGCCAGCAGCCCGACAGGGGGAGGACAAGAGACCCAGTACTTC
CASSPTGGGQETQYF
>TRBV5-1|TRBJ1-1|TRBD1|NA
TGCGCCAGCAGCTCCGGGACAGCGAACACTGAAGCTTTCTTT
CASSSGTANTEAFF
>TRBV20-1|TRBJ1-6|TRBD1|medium-sized
TGCAGTGCTAGAGATCCCACAGGGGGAAGGAGATATAATTCACCCCTCCACTTT
CSARDPTGGRRYNSPLHF
>TRBV6-5|TRBJ1-2|NA|few
TGTGCCAGCAGTTACTCGGCCGAGGGGGAAGGTGGCTACACCTTC
CASSYSAEGEGGYTF
>TRBV6-1|TRBJ2-5|NA|NA
TGTGCCAGCAGTGAGAACAGGGCCCAAGAGACCCAGTACTTC
CASSENRAQETQYF
>TRBV6-1|TRBJ1-5|NA|NA
TGTGCCAGCAGTGGCCAGGGGAACAATCAGCCCCAGCATTTT
CASSGQGNNQPQHF
>TRBV10-1|TRBJ2-5|TRBD1|NA
TGCGCCAGCAGCAGGACAGGGTCCCAAGAGACCCAGTACTTC
CASSRTGSQETQYF
>TRBV29-1|TRBJ1-2|NA|few
TGCAGCGTTGAAGATCCAGGGATGAATGGCTACACCTTC
CSVEDPGMNGYTF
>TRBV7-3|TRBJ1-2|NA|NA
TGTGCCAGCAGTGACACACTGGGCTATGGCTACACCTTC
CASSDTLGYGYTF
>TRBV10-3|TRBJ1-1|TRBD1|NA
TGTGCCATCAGTGAAATCCCGGGACAGGGGGCTGGTGGGGGGACTGAAGCTTTCTTT
CAISEIPGQGAGGGTEAFF
>TRBV11-2|TRBJ2-5|TRBD2|few
TGTGCCAGCAGGACGACTAGCCGCAAAGAGACCCAGTACTTC
CASRTTSRKETQYF
>TRBV7-2|TRBJ2-2|TRBD2|few
TGTGCCAGCAGCCAAAGGACTAGCGGAGCCGGGGAGCTGTTTTTT
CASSQRTSGAGELFF
>TRBV19|TRBJ1-5|NA|NA
TGTGCCAGTACTCAGGGTCATCAGCCCCAGCATTTT
CASTQGHQPQHF
>TRBV11-2|TRBJ2-7|NA|NA
TGTGCCAGCAGATCCCACAACGAGCAGTACTTC
CASRSHNEQYF
>TRBV5-1|TRBJ1-1|NA|few
TGCGCCAGCAGCTTGGGAGGTGAAGCTTTCTTT
CASSLGGEAFF
>TRBV2|TRBJ2-1|NA|NA
TGTGCCAGCAGTGCCCTAGCCTACAATGAGCAGTTCTTC
CASSALAYNEQFF
>TRBV15|TRBJ1-3|TRBD1|NA
TGTGCCACCAGCAAGGACAGGGTGCTCTCTGGAAACACCATATATTTT
CATSKDRVLSGNTIYF
>TRBV28|TRBJ1-3|NA|few
TGTGCCAGCACCCCGGGCGGGGTTGGAAACACCATATATTTT
CASTPGGVGNTIYF
>TRBV20-1|TRBJ2-5|NA|few
TGCAGTGCCACTAGCCAGCAGGAGACCCAGTACTTC
CSATSQQETQYF
>TRBV27|TRBJ2-3|NA|NA
TGTGCCAGCAGTCCCCCCCGAAGGGGCACAGATACGCAGTATTTT
CASSPPRRGTDTQYF
>TRBV6-1|TRBJ1-5|TRBD1|NA
TGTGCCAGCAGTGACAGACAGGGGGCCGGCAATCAGCCCCAGCATTTT
CASSDRQGAGNQPQHF
>TRBV6-2/TRBV6-3|TRBJ2-3|TRBD2|NA
TGTGCCAGCAGATTACCAGCGGGGGCGGGGGATACGCAGTATTTT
CASRLPAGAGDTQYF
>TRBV4-1|TRBJ1-1|NA|NA
TGCGCCAGCAGCCAAGATCTTCCCGGGCTTAACACTGAAGCTTTCTTT
CASSQDLPGLNTEAFF
>TRBV7-8|TRBJ1-1|NA|NA
TGTGCCAGTCGGGACACTTTGAACACTGAAGCTTTCTTT
CASRDTLNTEAFF
>TRBV7-2|TRBJ2-3|TRBD2|NA
TGTGCCAGCAGCGACGTAAGACTAGCGGGAGTCACAGATACGCAGTATTTT
CASSDVRLAGVTDTQYF
>TRBV27|TRBJ1-4|NA|NA
TGTGCCAGCAGTTTATCGTGGCAGGCGGAGAAACTGTTTTTT
CASSLSWQAEKLFF
>TRBV20-1|TRBJ1-1|NA|NA
TGCAGTGGTTCATCTATGAACACTGAAGCTTTCTTT
CSGSSMNTEAFF
>TRBV18|TRBJ2-1|NA|NA
TGTGCCAGCTCGCCCAGACTAGTAGATGAGCAGTTCTTC
CASSPRLVDEQFF
>TRBV15|TRBJ1-2|TRBD1|few
TGTGCCACCAGCAGAGACCGGCAGGGACAGGGGATCTTC
CATSRDRQGQGIF
>TRBV7-8|TRBJ1-1|NA|NA
TGTGCCAGCAGCCCCAAGGGTCAGTGGCGAAATGAAGCTTTCTTT
CASSPKGQWRNEAFF
>TRBV9|TRBJ2-3|TRBD2|NA
TGTGCCAGCAGCCTTACTAGCGGCACAGATACGCAGTATTTT
CASSLTSGTDTQYF
>TRBV6-2/TRBV6-3|TRBJ1-5|NA|NA
TGTGCCAGCAGTTACGGGGGGAATCAGCCCCAGCATTTT
CASSYGGNQPQHF
>TRBV19|TRBJ2-4|NA|once
TGTGCCAGTAGTCCCGTCAGGGCCCCTCAAAACATTCAGTACTTC
CASSPVRAPQNIQYF
>TRBV21-1|TRBJ1-2|NA|NA
TGTGCCAGCAGCCCCCGAGGGGGGGGGGAGGTGGGCTACACCTTC
CASSPRGGGEVGYTF
>TRBV20-1|TRBJ1-1|TRBD1|NA
TGCAGTGCTAGGACTAATCGGGACAGGGGGAACACTGAAGCTTTCTTT
CSARTNRDRGNTEAFF
>TRBV7-2|TRBJ2-3|NA|few
TGTGCCAGCAGCCTTAGCGGGCAGGGGGCAGATACGCAGTATTTT
CASSLSGQGADTQYF
>TRBV7-2|TRBJ1-2|NA|NA
TGTGCCAGCAGCTTAGACGCTGGCGGGAGGGGGAGAGGTCGCGGTGGCTACACCTTC
CASSLDAGGRGRGRGGYTF
>TRBV7-9|TRBJ1-3|NA|NA
TGTGCCAGCAGCCAAGCCAGGGTTGGAAACACCATATATTTT
CASSQARVGNTIYF
>TRBV19|TRBJ1-2|NA|NA
TGTGCCAGTACTTTTACAGACTATGGCTACACCTTC
CASTFTDYGYTF
>TRBV7-8|TRBJ1-5|NA|NA
TGTGCCAGCAGCTTAGCCGTGCGCCAGCCCCAGCATTTT
CASSLAVRQPQHF
>TRBV15|TRBJ2-3|TRBD2|few
TGTGCCACCAGCAGACAGACTAGCGGGGCAGATACGCAGTATTTT
CATSRQTSGADTQYF
>TRBV15|TRBJ2-1|NA|NA
TGTGCCACCAGGGCCCTGGGGGAATACAATGAGCAGTTCTTC
CATRALGEYNEQFF
>TRBV12-3/TRBV12-4|TRBJ1-2|TRBD1|NA
TGTGCCAGCAGTCGATATCGGGACAGGGGAGGCGGCTACACCTTC
CASSRYRDRGGGYTF
>TRBV20-1|TRBJ2-5|TRBD2|NA
TGCAGTGCCCCGACCAGCGGGGACCCACGGGAGACCCAGTACTTC
CSAPTSGDPRETQYF
>TRBV24-1|TRBJ2-1|TRBD1|few
TGTGCCACCAGTGATTTCTCGCAGGGGGAATGGGATGAGCAGTTCTTC
CATSDFSQGEWDEQFF
>TRBV30|TRBJ1-1|TRBD1|few
TGTGCCTGGAGTGGGGACAGGCATGCCTCTGAAGCTTTCTTT
CAWSGDRHASEAFF
>TRBV7-2|TRBJ2-5|TRBD2|NA
TGTGCCAGCAGCTTAACAGGACTAGGCACAGAGACCCAGTACTTC
CASSLTGLGTETQYF
>TRBV24-1|TRBJ1-1|NA|few
TGTGCCACCAGTGATCCCAGGGAGCCGCACACTGAAGCTTTCTTT
CATSDPREPHTEAFF
>TRBV6-1|TRBJ2-1|TRBD2|once
TGTGCCAGCAGTGGGTCGGGGGGGCAAGAAGAGCAGTTCTTC
CASSGSGGQEEQFF
>TRBV5-1|TRBJ2-1|TRBD1|NA
TGCGCCAGCAGCCCAGGGACAGGACAGCGTAGTGAGCAGTTCTTC
CASSPGTGQRSEQFF
>TRBV6-2/TRBV6-3|TRBJ2-2|TRBD2|NA
TGTGCCAGCAGCCCCGGACTAGCGGGAAGAAGGCCCGGGGAGCTGTTTTTT
CASSPGLAGRRPGELFF
>TRBV20-1|TRBJ1-5|NA|NA
TGCAGTGCTAGACGTAATGGACAGCTGAGCAATCAGCCCCAGCATTTT
CSARRNGQLSNQPQHF
>TRBV7-9|TRBJ2-3|NA|NA
TGTGCCAGCAGCTCGAGGGGGGCGGGGGATACGCAGTATTTT
CASSSRGAGDTQYF
>TRBV6-1|TRBJ2-1|TRBD2|NA
TGTGCCAGCAGTCTAGCGGGAGGAACCTACAATGAGCAGTTCTTC
CASSLAGGTYNEQFF
>TRBV20-1|TRBJ2-1|TRBD2|NA
TGCAGTGCGCTGAGACCGGGACTAGCGGGAGCACCAAACAATGAGCAGTTCTTC
CSALRPGLAGAPNNEQFF
>TRBV20-1|TRBJ2-7|NA|few
TGCAGTGCTACGGTGGGGGGAGTGGGCGAGCAGTACTTC
CSATVGGVGEQYF